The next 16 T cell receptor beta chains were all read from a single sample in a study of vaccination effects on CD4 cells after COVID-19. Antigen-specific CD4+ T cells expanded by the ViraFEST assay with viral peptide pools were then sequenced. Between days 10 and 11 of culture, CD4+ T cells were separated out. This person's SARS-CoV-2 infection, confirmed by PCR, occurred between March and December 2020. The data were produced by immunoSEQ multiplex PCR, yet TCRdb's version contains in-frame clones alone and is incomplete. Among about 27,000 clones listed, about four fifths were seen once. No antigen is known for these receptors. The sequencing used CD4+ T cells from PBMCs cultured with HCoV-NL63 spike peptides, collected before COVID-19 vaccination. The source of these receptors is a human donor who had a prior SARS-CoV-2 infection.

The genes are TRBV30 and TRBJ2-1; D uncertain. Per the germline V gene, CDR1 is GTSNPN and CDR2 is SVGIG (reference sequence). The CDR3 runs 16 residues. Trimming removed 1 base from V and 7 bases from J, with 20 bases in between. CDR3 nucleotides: TGTGCCTGGAGTGATCCCCTCATTGCGGATTATAATGAGCAGTTCTTC. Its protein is CAWSDPLIADYNEQFF.

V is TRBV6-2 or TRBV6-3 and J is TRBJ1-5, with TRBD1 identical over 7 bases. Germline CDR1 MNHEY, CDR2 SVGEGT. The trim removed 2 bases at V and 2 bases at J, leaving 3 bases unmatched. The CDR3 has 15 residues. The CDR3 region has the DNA TGTGCCAGCAGTTACGGAGGGGGCGGCAATCAGCCCCAGCATTTT. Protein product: CASSYGGGGNQPQHF.

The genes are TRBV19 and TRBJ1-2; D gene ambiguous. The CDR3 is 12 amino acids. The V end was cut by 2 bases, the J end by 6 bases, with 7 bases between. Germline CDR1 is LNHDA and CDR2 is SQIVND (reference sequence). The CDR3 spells CASSIRRDGYTF. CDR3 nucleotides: TGTGCCAGTAGTATACGGCGGGATGGCTACACCTTC.

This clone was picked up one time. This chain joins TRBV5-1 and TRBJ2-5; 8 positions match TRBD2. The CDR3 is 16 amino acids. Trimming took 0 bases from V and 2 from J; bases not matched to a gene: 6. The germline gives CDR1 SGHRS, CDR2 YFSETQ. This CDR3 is CASSLGRTSSQETQYF. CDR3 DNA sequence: TGCGCCAGCAGCTTGGGAAGGACTAGCTCGCAAGAGACCCAGTACTTC.

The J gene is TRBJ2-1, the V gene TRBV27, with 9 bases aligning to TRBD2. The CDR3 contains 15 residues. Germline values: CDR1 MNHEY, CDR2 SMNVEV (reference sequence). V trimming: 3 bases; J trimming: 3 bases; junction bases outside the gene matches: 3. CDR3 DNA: TGTGCCAGCAGTTTGGTGCGGGGGGGCTACAATGAGCAGTTCTTC. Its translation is CASSLVRGGYNEQFF.

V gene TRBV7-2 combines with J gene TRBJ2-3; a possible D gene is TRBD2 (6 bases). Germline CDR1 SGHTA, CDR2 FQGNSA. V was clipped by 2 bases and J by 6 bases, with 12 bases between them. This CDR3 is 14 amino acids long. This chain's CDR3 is CASSLIRGGDTQYF. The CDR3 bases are TGTGCCAGCAGCTTAATTCGAGGAGGGGATACGCAGTATTTT.

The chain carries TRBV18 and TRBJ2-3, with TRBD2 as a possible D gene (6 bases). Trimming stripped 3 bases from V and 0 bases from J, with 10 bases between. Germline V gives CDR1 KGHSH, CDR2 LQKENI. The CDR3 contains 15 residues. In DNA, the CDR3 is TGTGCCAGCTCACCTATTAGCGGTAGCACAGATACGCAGTATTTT. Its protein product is CASSPISGSTDTQYF.

CDR3 DNA: TGTGCCAGCAGTACCCATCAGCCCCAGCATTTT. Encoded protein: CASSTHQPQHF. The genes are TRBV28 and TRBJ1-5; D gene uncertain. CDR1 MDHEN and CDR2 SYDVKM come from the germline V gene. V was clipped by 5 bases and J by 5 bases, with 4 bases between them. CDR3 length equals 11 residues.

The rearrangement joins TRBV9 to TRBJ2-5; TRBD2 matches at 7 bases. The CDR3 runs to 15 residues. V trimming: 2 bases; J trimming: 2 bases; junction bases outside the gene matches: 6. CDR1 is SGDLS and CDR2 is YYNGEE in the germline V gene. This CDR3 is CASSVAGAGQETQYF. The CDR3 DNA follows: TGTGCCAGCAGCGTTGCGGGAGCGGGTCAAGAGACCCAGTACTTC.

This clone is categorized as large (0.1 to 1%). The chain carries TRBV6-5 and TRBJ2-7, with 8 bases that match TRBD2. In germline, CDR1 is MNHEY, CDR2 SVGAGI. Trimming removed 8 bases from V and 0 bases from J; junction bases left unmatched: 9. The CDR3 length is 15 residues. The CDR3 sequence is CASGAGGTSSYEQYF. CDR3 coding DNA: TGTGCCAGCGGGGCGGGAGGCACTTCCTCCTACGAGCAGTACTTC.

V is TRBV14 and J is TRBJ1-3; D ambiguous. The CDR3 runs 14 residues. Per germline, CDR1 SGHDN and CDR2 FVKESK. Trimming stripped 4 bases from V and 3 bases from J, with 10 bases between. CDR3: CASSRPPFGNTIYF. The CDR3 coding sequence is TGTGCCAGCAGCCGGCCTCCTTTTGGAAACACCATATATTTT.

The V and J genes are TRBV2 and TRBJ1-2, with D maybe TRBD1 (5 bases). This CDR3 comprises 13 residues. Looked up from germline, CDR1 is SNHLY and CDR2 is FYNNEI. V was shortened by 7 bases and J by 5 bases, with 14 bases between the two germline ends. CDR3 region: CASKPEQGYGYTF. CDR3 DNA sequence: TGTGCCAGCAAGCCCGAGCAGGGATATGGCTACACCTTC.

CDR3 sequence: CASSLREGADTQYF. The CDR3 DNA is TGCGCCAGCAGCCTCCGTGAGGGGGCAGATACGCAGTATTTT. The chain uses TRBV5-1 and TRBJ2-3, with D maybe TRBD1 (6 bases). Germline CDR1 is SGHRS and CDR2 is YFSETQ. Trimming pared 4 bases from V and 4 bases from J, leaving 13 bases between. There are 14 residues in the CDR3.

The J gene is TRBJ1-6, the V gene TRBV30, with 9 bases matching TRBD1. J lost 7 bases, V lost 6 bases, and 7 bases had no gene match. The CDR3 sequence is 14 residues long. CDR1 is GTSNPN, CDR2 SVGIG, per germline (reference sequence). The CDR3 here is CACNKGQGNSPLHF. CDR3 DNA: TGTGCCTGTAATAAGGGACAGGGCAATTCACCCCTCCACTTT.

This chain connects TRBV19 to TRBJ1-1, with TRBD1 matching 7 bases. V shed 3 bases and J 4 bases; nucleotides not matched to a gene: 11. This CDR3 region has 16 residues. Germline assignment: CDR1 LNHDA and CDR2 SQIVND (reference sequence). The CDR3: CASSIETGIFSTEAFF. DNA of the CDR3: TGTGCCAGTAGTATTGAGACAGGGATTTTTAGCACTGAAGCTTTCTTT. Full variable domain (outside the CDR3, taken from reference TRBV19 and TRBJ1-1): DGGITQSPKYLFRKEGQNVTLSCEQNLNHDAMYWYRQDPGQGLRLIYYSQIVNDFQKGDIAEGYSVSREKKESFPLTVTSAQKNPTAFYLCASSIETGIFSTEAFFGQGTRLTVV.

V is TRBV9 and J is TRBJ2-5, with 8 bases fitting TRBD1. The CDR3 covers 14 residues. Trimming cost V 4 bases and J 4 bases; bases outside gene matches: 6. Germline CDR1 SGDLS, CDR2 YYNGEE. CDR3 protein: CASSPTGGLETQYF. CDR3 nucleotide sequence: TGTGCCAGCAGCCCAACAGGGGGACTAGAGACCCAGTACTTC.